Listed here are 21 T cell receptor beta chains from one sample, sequenced in a study of T cells after yellow fever vaccination. From the 5' RACE reads, TCRdb called clonotypes with MiXCR, one entry per CDR3 protein. The repertoire consists of 620,000 or so distinct CDR3 sequences, with roughly an eighth occurring once and the leading ten covering 15%. The sample here was PBMCs, taken on the day of the yellow fever booster vaccination. The receptors stem from a man aged 25-45 years who received the YFV17D yellow fever vaccine.

The chain joins TRBV7-6 to TRBJ2-2; D not certain. Deletions cut 4 bases from V and 0 bases from J, with 12 bases between. Germline V gene data show CDR1 as SGHVS and CDR2 as FNYEAQ. CDR3 length: 16 residues. CDR3 sequence reads: CASSSLSSSNTGELFF. The CDR3 bases are TGTGCCAGCAGCTCCCTCAGTAGTTCGAACACCGGGGAGCTGTTTTTT.

This clonotype was seen a few times. The chain uses TRBV12-3 or TRBV12-4 and TRBJ2-5; possibly TRBD1 for D (6 bases). With 11 bases removed from V and 7 bases from J, the gap between germline ends came to 17 bases. The CDR3 totals 12 residues. In DNA, the CDR3 is TGTGCCTCTCGGACAGATGGTAGGACCCAGTACTTC. It is translated as CASRTDGRTQYF.

Of note for this clonotype: One end of the junction is discordant with germline, which a read error may explain. The chain links TRBV25-1 to TRBJ2-1, with 7 nucleotides matching TRBD2. Germline loops: CDR1 MGHDK, CDR2 SYGVNS. The CDR3 spans 15 residues. DNA for the CDR3: TGTGCCAGCAGTGGATGGGGGAGGGCCTACAATGAGAAGTTCTTC. Amino acid sequence: CASSGWGRAYNEKFF.

CDR3 sequence (DNA): TGTGCCAGCAGCTTCGGCGGGACAGCAGATACGCAGTATTTT. This translates into CASSFGGTADTQYF. The chain employs TRBV7-6 and TRBJ2-3; D perhaps matches TRBD1 (7 bases). The V end lost 3 bases, the J end lost 4 bases, and 11 bases lay between the germline ends. CDR3 length: 14 amino acids. From germline, CDR1 is SGHVS and CDR2 FNYEAQ.

V gene TRBV20-1 combines with J gene TRBJ2-5; tentative D call: TRBD2 (5 bases). This CDR3 has 12 residues. Germline V lookup: CDR1 DFQATT, CDR2 SNEGSKA (reference sequence). V lost 4 bases and J lost 3, with 9 bases in between. CDR3 protein: CSANGVEETQYF. Written as DNA, the CDR3 is TGCAGTGCTAACGGGGTCGAAGAGACCCAGTACTTC.

This clonotype was picked up many times. This chain uses TRBV7-9 with TRBJ2-5; 13 nucleotides agree with TRBD2. Germline V gives CDR1 SEHNR, CDR2 FQNEAQ (reference sequence). The CDR3 totals 15 residues. The ends lost 5 bases at V and 2 bases at J; junction bases unmatched: 2. The CDR3 is CASSRLAGGQETQYF. The CDR3 DNA is TGTGCCAGCAGCCGACTAGCGGGAGGACAAGAGACCCAGTACTTC.

This rearrangement joins TRBV6-5 to TRBJ2-3, with D possibly TRBD2 on 6 matching bases. The CDR3 extends over 14 amino acids. Germline V gene lookup returns CDR1 MNHEY and CDR2 SVGAGI. Trimming cost V 2 bases and J 4 bases, with 10 bases left between them. In DNA form, the CDR3 reads TGTGCCAGCAGTTACGGCGGGACTGCAGATACGCAGTATTTT. It is translated as CASSYGGTADTQYF.

This clonotype was counted ten times or more. This chain connects TRBV27 to TRBJ2-7; 10 bases agree with TRBD2. J gave up 2 bases and V 3 bases, and 10 bases lay outside the gene matches. Germline V gene data show CDR1 as MNHEY and CDR2 as SMNVEV (reference sequence). This CDR3 has 17 residues. The chain's CDR3 is CASSFLAGAKTPYEQYF. The CDR3 DNA reads TGTGCCAGCAGTTTTCTAGCGGGGGCAAAGACACCCTACGAGCAGTACTTC.

The V call is TRBV2, the J call TRBJ2-4; 11 positions match TRBD2. The J segment lost 8 bases and the V segment lost 8 bases, leaving 5 bases of the junction unmatched. This CDR3 spans 13 amino acids. Germline V lookup: CDR1 SNHLY, CDR2 FYNNEI. CDR3 bases: TGTGCCAGCCTCGGGACTAGCGGACACATTCAGTACTTC. This encodes CASLGTSGHIQYF. Using reference TRBV2 and TRBJ2-4 for the parts outside the CDR3, the full variable domain is EPEVTQTPSHQVTQMGQEVILRCVPISNHLYFYWYRQILGQKVEFLVSFYNNEISEKSEIFDDQFSVERPDGSNFTLKIRSTKLEDSAMYFCASLGTSGHIQYFGAGTRLSVL.

Only a few counts were recorded for this clonotype. The genes are TRBV2 and TRBJ2-3, with unresolved D. This CDR3 region has 15 residues. Germline V lookup: CDR1 SNHLY, CDR2 FYNNEI. V shed 2 bases and J shed 0 bases, with 9 bases lying between them. The CDR3 spells CASSERTSSTDTQYF. The CDR3 region has the DNA TGTGCCAGCAGTGAAAGAACCTCTAGCACAGATACGCAGTATTTT.

This chain links TRBV20-1 with TRBJ1-1, with TRBD1 matching over 7 bases. V lost 6 bases and J lost 3; bases outside the gene matches: 4. CDR1 DFQATT and CDR2 SNEGSKA come from the germline V gene (reference sequence). The CDR3 has 12 residues. In DNA, the CDR3 is TGCAGTGCCCAGCAGGGGGACACTGAAGCTTTCTTT. It codes for CSAQQGDTEAFF.

This clonotype has just a few counts. The chain recombines TRBV20-1 with TRBJ2-5, with 8 bases that match TRBD2. The CDR3 is made up of 14 amino acids. V trimming: 3 bases; J trimming: 2 bases; junction bases outside the gene matches: 5. CDR1 is DFQATT, CDR2 SNEGSKA, per germline (reference sequence). The CDR3 sequence: CSASTSGTQETQYF. The CDR3 DNA is TGCAGTGCTAGCACTAGCGGAACACAAGAGACCCAGTACTTC.

The V call is TRBV20-1, the J call TRBJ2-3; D not certain. The CDR3 covers 11 residues. Germline V gene sequence: CDR1 DFQATT, CDR2 SNEGSKA (reference sequence). V lost 2 bases and J 4 bases, leaving 4 bases between the germline ends. This CDR3 reads CSARWSDTQYF. The CDR3 region has the DNA TGCAGTGCTAGATGGTCAGATACGCAGTATTTT.

The V and J genes are TRBV6-5 and TRBJ2-1, with TRBD2 identical over 10 bases. Losses at the gene ends were 2 bases for V and 14 bases for J; bases not matched to a gene: 15. Germline V lookup: CDR1 MNHEY, CDR2 SVGAGI. This CDR3 comprises 16 residues. The CDR3 sequence: CASSYMAASGRGIEFF. Here the CDR3 DNA reads TGTGCCAGCAGTTACATGGCGGCTAGCGGGAGAGGCATAGAGTTCTTC.

This clonotype came up a few times. This sequence joins TRBV20-1 and TRBJ2-7, with TRBD2 identical over 11 bases. The V gene end was trimmed by 0 bases and the J gene end by 6 bases; junction bases not matched to a gene: 1. The CDR3 covers 13 residues. Germline CDR1 DFQATT, CDR2 SNEGSKA (reference sequence). As DNA, the CDR3 is TGCAGTGCTAGAGATACTAGCGGGAGCGAGCAGTACTTC. Translating it yields CSARDTSGSEQYF.

The chain recombines TRBV29-1 with TRBJ1-1; 8 bases align to TRBD1. This CDR3 has 12 amino acids. The junction had 9 bases not matched to a gene; V was cut back by 7 bases and J by 8 bases. Germline CDR1 is SQVTM and CDR2 is ANQGSEA. The CDR3 DNA reads TGCAGCGGCGGACAGGGTCCCGGGGAAGCTTTCTTT. This encodes CSGGQGPGEAFF. Drawing the rest from reference TRBV29-1 and TRBJ1-1, the complete variable domain is SAVISQKPSRDICQRGTSLTIQCQVDSQVTMMFWYRQQPGQSLTLIATANQGSEATYESGFVIDKFPISRPNLTFSTLTVSNMSPEDSSIYLCSGGQGPGEAFFGQGTRLTVV.

V gene TRBV12-3 or TRBV12-4 combines with J gene TRBJ2-1; weak D call: TRBD2 (8 bases). The CDR3 extends over 15 amino acids. Trimming removed 7 bases at V and 10 bases at J, with 23 bases between. The CDR3 loop is CASTLGSGGGYEQFF. The CDR3, as DNA: TGTGCCAGCACCCTAGGATCGGGAGGGGGCTACGAGCAGTTCTTC.

This sequence joins TRBV3-1 and TRBJ1-1; D not resolved. The CDR3 is 13 residues long. Trimming took 0 bases from V and 4 from J, leaving 6 bases between them. Germline assignment: CDR1 LGHDT and CDR2 YNNKEL (reference sequence). The CDR3, as DNA: TGTGCCAGCAGCCAAGAGGGGATCACTGAAGCTTTCTTT. Residues: CASSQEGITEAFF.

V and J are TRBV20-1 and TRBJ2-7; D might be TRBD2 (6 bases). In germline, CDR1 is DFQATT, CDR2 SNEGSKA (reference sequence). Trimming left V 2 bases short and J 4 bases short, with 21 bases between. The CDR3 contains 16 residues. This CDR3 is CSARLTSGALGYEQYF. The CDR3 nucleotides are TGCAGTGCTAGATTGACTAGTGGGGCCCTCGGGTACGAGCAGTACTTC.

The table lists this clonotype with a few counts. At one of its ends the junction is not consistent with the germline gene, which may arise from a read error. The chain joins TRBV6-2 or TRBV6-3 to TRBJ2-1; tentatively, D is TRBD1 or TRBD2 (5 bases each). CDR1 MNHEY and CDR2 SVGEGT come from the germline V gene. This CDR3 is 11 amino acids long. CDR3: CASSFGTDPSF. CDR3 sequence (DNA): TGTGCCAGCAGTTTTGGGACGGACCCTTCCTTC.

The chain has TRBV7-2 and TRBJ2-3; 10 bases fit TRBD2. Germline CDR1 and CDR2: SGHTA and FQGNSA. Unmatched junction bases numbered 11, after V lost 5 bases and J lost 6 bases. The length of the CDR3 is 16 residues. The CDR3 protein is CASSPPLAGDGDTQYF. CDR3 nucleotides: TGTGCCAGCAGCCCCCCTCTAGCGGGAGACGGGGATACGCAGTATTTT. Variable domain in full (rest from reference TRBV7-2 and TRBJ2-3): GAGVSQSPSNKVTEKGKDVELRCDPISGHTALYWYRQSLGQGLEFLIYFQGNSAPDKSGLPSDRFSAERTGGSVSTLTIQRTQQEDSAVYLCASSPPLAGDGDTQYFGPGTRLTVL.